This is a list of T cell receptor beta chains from one sample in a study of blood T cell repertoires in COVID-19. TCRdb keeps only in-frame clones here, not all; method: immunoSEQ multiplex PCR. This sample carries about 17,000 clones, 90% to 95% of them seen once, and the ten largest clones take around 6%. Specimen: peripheral blood. These receptors were taken from a human donor in a cohort sampled during active COVID-19. The CDR3 runs from the conserved cysteine through the conserved F or W. Each record gives: CDR3 DNA, CDR3 protein, V gene, J gene, clone size, D gene. The D gene is left open where the match is weak. Clone sizes are given selectively: once, few, many, or a class where the clone is expanded.

TGTGCCAGTAGTAATCCCCCCGGGACAGGTACCCACGAGCAGTACTTC	CASSNPPGTGTHEQYF	TRBV19	TRBJ2-7	.	TRBD1
TGTGCCAGCAGTGAAGTGAGTGAGCGATCCTACGAGCAGTTCTTC	CASSEVSERSYEQFF	TRBV2	TRBJ2-1	.	.
TGTGCCAGCAGCCCCTCGACAGGCATGAATTCACCCCTCCACTTT	CASSPSTGMNSPLHF	TRBV7-9	TRBJ1-6	.	.
TGTGCCAGCTCACCGGCAAAGGGCAGGGGTGCTTTCTTT	CASSPAKGRGAFF	TRBV18	TRBJ1-1	once	.
TGCGCCAGCAGCTCCCGAGGGCTACAGGGAGCCTACGAGCAGTACTTC	CASSSRGLQGAYEQYF	TRBV5-1	TRBJ2-7	.	.
TGTGCCAGCTCCCCTACTCAGGGCGAAGCTTTCTTT	CASSPTQGEAFF	TRBV18	TRBJ1-1	.	.
TGTGCCAGCAGTGACGGGACTAGCGGGAATGAGCAGTTCTTC	CASSDGTSGNEQFF	TRBV6-4	TRBJ2-1	once	TRBD2
TGTGCCAGCAGCCAAGGCGCGGCAACTAATGAAAAACTGTTTTTT	CASSQGAATNEKLFF	TRBV14	TRBJ1-4	.	.
TGTGCCTGGAGTTTCTTTTATACAGGGCTAAACTCTGGAAACACCATATATTTT	CAWSFFYTGLNSGNTIYF	TRBV30	TRBJ1-3	.	.
TGTGCCAGCAGCCTAGCTAGGGCAGGTCGCAGGGGCAATGAGCAGTTCTTC	CASSLARAGRRGNEQFF	TRBV4-2	TRBJ2-1	.	.
TGTGCCAGCAGCTTAAGTCTGGACCGGGGTGGCCAAGAGACCCAGTACTTC	CASSLSLDRGGQETQYF	TRBV7-9	TRBJ2-5	.	.
TGCAGCGACGGGGGACAGGGTGGCGATGGCTACACCTTC	CSDGGQGGDGYTF	TRBV29-1	TRBJ1-2	.	TRBD1
TGTGCCAGTATCGGGGGACAGGGGGCGATTGGCAATCAGCCCCAGCATTTT	CASIGGQGAIGNQPQHF	TRBV19	TRBJ1-5	.	TRBD1
TGCGCCAGCAGTGATTGGGGGCAGGCCCAGTACTTC	CASSDWGQAQYF	TRBV10-1	TRBJ2-5	.	.
TGCGCCAGCAGTGAGTCAGCATCCGGGGAGCTGTTTTTT	CASSESASGELFF	TRBV10-1	TRBJ2-2	few	.
TGTGCCAGCAGCCCCCTCCGCGGGGGGTCCTCGGGGGCCAACGTCCTGACTTTC	CASSPLRGGSSGANVLTF	TRBV11-2	TRBJ2-6	.	TRBD2
TGTGCCAGCAGGATTCCGGGACAGGGGACCTACGAGCAGTACTTC	CASRIPGQGTYEQYF	TRBV27	TRBJ2-7	.	TRBD1
TGTGCCAGCTCACAAAATATCAGGAACACTGAAGCTTTCTTT	CASSQNIRNTEAFF	TRBV18	TRBJ1-1	.	.
TGCGCCAGCAGCTTGCTGACTAGCGGGGGGCCCTACAATGAGCAGTTCTTC	CASSLLTSGGPYNEQFF	TRBV5-1	TRBJ2-1	.	TRBD2
TGTGCCACCAGCAGTTACAGGGGTGGGAACACTGAAGCTTTCTTT	CATSSYRGGNTEAFF	TRBV15	TRBJ1-1	once	TRBD1
TGTGCCAGCAGCGGGGGGACAGGGCTGCTGTTTTTT	CASSGGTGLLFF	TRBV5-4	TRBJ2-2	.	TRBD1
TGTGCCAGTAGTATAGCAACCCGGTCAATCTATGGCTACACCTTC	CASSIATRSIYGYTF	TRBV19	TRBJ1-2	.	.
TGTGCCAGCAGTTACTCACAAGGAGGGAACACTGAAGCTTTCTTT	CASSYSQGGNTEAFF	TRBV6-5	TRBJ1-1	once	.
TGTGCCAGCAGCTTTCGACAGGTCCCCGGGGGGACTGAAGCTTTCTTT	CASSFRQVPGGTEAFF	TRBV7-9	TRBJ1-1	.	.
TGTGCCAGCAGCCTGGACAGGGGGTATGGCTACACCTTC	CASSLDRGYGYTF	TRBV7-2	TRBJ1-2	.	TRBD1
TGCAGCGTTGAGGCCGCCAGGGGCTACGAGCAGTACTTC	CSVEAARGYEQYF	TRBV29-1	TRBJ2-7	.	.
TGTGCCACCAGTGATCCCAAACAGGCCGGTCAGCCCCAGCATTTT	CATSDPKQAGQPQHF	TRBV24-1	TRBJ1-5	once	.
TGTGCCACCAGTGATACTAGCGGGAGGGATTTGTACACCGGGGAGCTGTTTTTT	CATSDTSGRDLYTGELFF	TRBV24-1	TRBJ2-2	.	TRBD2
TGTGCCAGCAGTTATCCTGGAGGCAGCACAGATACGCAGTATTTT	CASSYPGGSTDTQYF	TRBV6-2/TRBV6-3	TRBJ2-3	.	.
TGTGCCAGCAGCTTCCCCGCGGGAGGTGTACTGGAGACCCAGTACTTC	CASSFPAGGVLETQYF	TRBV7-2	TRBJ2-5	.	TRBD2
TGTGCCAGCAGTGACCTCGGGACAGGCGGAAACACCATATATTTT	CASSDLGTGGNTIYF	TRBV2	TRBJ1-3	.	TRBD1